The TCR beta chain under discussion was sequenced for a study of blood T cell repertoires in COVID-19. Study at large: Acute-phase and convalescent COVID-19 samples originated in the United States, Italy and Spain. Sources were T cells, B-cell-depleted T cells, or PBMCs; the material itself was cDNA or gDNA.

Measured with immunoSEQ multiplex PCR; TCRdb has only the in-frame clones, and not every one. The sample includes approximately 80,000 clones, approximately 85% of them seen just once. Germline loops: CDR1 SGHDN, CDR2 FVKESK. The CDR3 contains 15 residues. Trimming took 4 bases from V and 6 from J, leaving 16 bases between them. Followed longitudinally, the Seattle patients had been enrolled during active infection. The chain is built from TRBV14 and TRBJ1-3, with D maybe TRBD1 (5 bases). The TCR originated in a man aged 50 to 60 with COVID-19, enrolled during active disease. The specimen sequenced was peripheral blood. CDR3 sequence reads: CASSRRGGPINTIYF. CDR3 coding DNA: TGTGCCAGCAGCCGGAGGGGAGGGCCGATAAACACCATATATTTT.